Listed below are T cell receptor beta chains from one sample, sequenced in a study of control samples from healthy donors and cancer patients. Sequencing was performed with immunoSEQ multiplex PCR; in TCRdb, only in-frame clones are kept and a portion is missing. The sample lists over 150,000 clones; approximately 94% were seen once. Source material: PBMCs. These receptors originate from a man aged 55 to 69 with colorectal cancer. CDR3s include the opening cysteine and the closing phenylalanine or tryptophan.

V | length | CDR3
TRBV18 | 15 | CASSLPGTRNTEAFF
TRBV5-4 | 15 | CASSPQEAGHGKLFF
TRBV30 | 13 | CAWSVAGAYEQYF
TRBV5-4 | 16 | CASSLTGPTLQETQYF
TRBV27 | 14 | CASSWDRENSPLHF
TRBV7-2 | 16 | CASSLHGQGFGNTIYF
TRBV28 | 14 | CASSSPAPNTEAFF
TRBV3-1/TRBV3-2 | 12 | CASSQGGWGTFF
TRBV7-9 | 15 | CASSSTRQGDYEQYF
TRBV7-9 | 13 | CASSSASNSPLHF
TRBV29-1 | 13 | CSVAETPRDGYTF